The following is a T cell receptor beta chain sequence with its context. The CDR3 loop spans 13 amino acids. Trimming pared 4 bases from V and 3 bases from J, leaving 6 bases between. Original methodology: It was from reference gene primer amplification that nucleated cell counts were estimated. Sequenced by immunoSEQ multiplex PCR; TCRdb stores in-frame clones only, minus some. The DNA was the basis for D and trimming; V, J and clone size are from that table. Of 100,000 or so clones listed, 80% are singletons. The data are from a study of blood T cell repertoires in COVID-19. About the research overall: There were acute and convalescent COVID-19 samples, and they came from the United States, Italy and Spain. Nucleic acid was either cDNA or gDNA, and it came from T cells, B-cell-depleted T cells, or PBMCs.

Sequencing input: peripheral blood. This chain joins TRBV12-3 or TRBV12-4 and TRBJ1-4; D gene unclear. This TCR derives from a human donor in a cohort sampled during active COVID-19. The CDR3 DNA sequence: TGTGCCAGCAGTTCCCCTGCTAATGAAAAACTGTTTTTT. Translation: CASSSPANEKLFF.